This TCR beta chain was sequenced for a study of cytomegalovirus exposure and HLA in healthy donors. Amplification used 60 Vbeta primers and 13 Jbeta primers. Assay: immunoSEQ multiplex PCR; the TCRdb copy retains only in-frame clones and omits some. The table includes 150,000 to 200,000 clones, 68% detected once. With respect to this clone: Its antigen is not identified.

General study results and limits: For TCR beta chains, V- and J-gene trimming was later linked to a missense DCLRE1C variant.

Germline V gene lookup returns CDR1 LGHNA and CDR2 YNFKEQ. V was trimmed by 1 base and J by 2 bases, leaving 12 bases between them. The CDR3 consists of 15 residues. Material: PBMCs. J is TRBJ2-7 and V is TRBV4-2; D not certain. This sequence originates from a woman aged 40 to 50 in good health and CMV-seropositive. Here the CDR3 DNA reads TGTGCCAGCAGCCAAGTGGCTCAGTCCACCTACGAGCAGTACTTC. Its protein product is CASSQVAQSTYEQYF.